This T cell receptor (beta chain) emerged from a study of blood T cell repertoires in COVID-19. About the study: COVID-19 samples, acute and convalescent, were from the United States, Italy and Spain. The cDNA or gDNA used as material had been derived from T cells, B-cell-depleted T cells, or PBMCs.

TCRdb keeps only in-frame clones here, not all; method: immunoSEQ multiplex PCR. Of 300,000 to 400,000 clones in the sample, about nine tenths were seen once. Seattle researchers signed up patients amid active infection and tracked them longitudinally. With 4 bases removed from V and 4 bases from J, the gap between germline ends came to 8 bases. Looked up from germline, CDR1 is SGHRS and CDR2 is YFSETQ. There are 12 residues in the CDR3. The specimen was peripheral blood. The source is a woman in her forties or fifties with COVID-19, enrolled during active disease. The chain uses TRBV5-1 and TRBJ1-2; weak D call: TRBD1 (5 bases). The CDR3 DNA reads TGCGCCAGCAGCCACGACAGCTATGGCTACACCTTC. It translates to CASSHDSYGYTF.